This record looks at one T cell receptor beta chain sequence and its context. The data were obtained in a study of control samples from healthy donors and cancer patients. Sequenced by immunoSEQ multiplex PCR; TCRdb stores in-frame clones only, minus some. The profile covers some 100,000 clones, with around three quarters appearing a single time and more than 9% taken by the ten largest. The receptor was isolated from a woman aged 30 to 39 in good health. Sequences were obtained from blood.

The CDR3 sequence: CAWSVLGQAVSVKAFF. The CDR3 DNA follows: TGTGCCTGGAGTGTACTGGGACAGGCTGTATCGGTTAAAGCTTTCTTT. The chain is built from TRBV30 and TRBJ1-1; 8 nucleotides line up with TRBD1. The CDR3 length is 16 residues. CDR1 and CDR2 from the germline V gene are GTSNPN and SVGIG (reference sequence). The trim removed 0 bases at V and 9 bases at J, leaving 15 bases unmatched. Combining the CDR3 with reference TRBV30 and TRBJ1-1 gives the whole variable domain SQTIHQWPATLVQPVGSPLSLECTVEGTSNPNLYWYRQAAGRGLQLLFYSVGIGQISSEVPQNLSASRPQDRQFILSSKKLLLSDSGFYLCAWSVLGQAVSVKAFFGQGTRLTVV.